These T cell receptor beta chains were read from a single sample in a study of blood T cell repertoires in COVID-19. Using immunoSEQ multiplex PCR, the repertoire was profiled, and TCRdb retains in-frame clones only, with some absent. The sample yields fewer than 350,000 clones, 70% to 90% seen once. Sequencing was carried out using PBMCs or T cells enriched from blood (not recorded which). The receptors come from a man aged 25-45 years who had recovered from COVID-19. Each CDR3 is given without its conserved first and last residue.

v_gene	j_gene	CDR3aa
TRBV19	TRBJ1-6	ASRNVASYNSPLH
TRBV2	TRBJ2-1	ASSGSGNYNEQF
TRBV27	TRBJ2-7	ASSKGQGYEQY
TRBV27	TRBJ2-7	ASTNSNRGPYEQY
TRBV10-1	TRBJ2-1	ASRGQGVGEQF
TRBV3-1/TRBV3-2	TRBJ2-7	ASSHAFGDGPYEQY
TRBV3-1/TRBV3-2	TRBJ1-1	ASSRGGRALFTEAF
TRBV12-3/TRBV12-4	TRBJ1-1	ASSWDREAEAF
TRBV30	TRBJ1-4	AWSPKGRADEKLF
TRBV30	TRBJ2-7	AWRVRERSYEQY
TRBV12-3/TRBV12-4	TRBJ1-1	ASSLNPTEAF
TRBV2	TRBJ2-5	ASKTGTSGETQY
TRBV18	TRBJ2-5	ASSNRHSGQETQY
TRBV3-1/TRBV3-2	TRBJ1-2	ASSQGANGYT
TRBV4-3	TRBJ1-2	ASWDKNYGYT
TRBV20-1	TRBJ1-2	SARGRGYT
TRBV2	TRBJ2-1	ASSVVDNEQF
TRBV29-1	TRBJ1-5	SVGTERNQPQH
TRBV9	TRBJ2-1	ASSAARGAYNEQF
TRBV7-9	TRBJ2-7	ASGPEAGTGGYEQY
TRBV27	TRBJ1-6	ASSLTGSTLH
TRBV29-1	TRBJ1-1	SVRRGALPAF
TRBV7-9	TRBJ1-4	ASSPRGTEKLF
TRBV7-9	TRBJ2-3	ASSIWTADTQY
TRBV18	TRBJ1-4	ASSPPTVTNEKLF
TRBV4-2	TRBJ2-1	ASSQDPAGGEYDNEQF
TRBV11-3	TRBJ2-2	ASSTETGVNTGELF
TRBV30	TRBJ1-2	ACFTGEDYGYT
TRBV14	TRBJ2-2	ASRLAGVTGELF
TRBV5-5	TRBJ1-3	ASSLLAGGYSGNTIY
TRBV19	TRBJ2-4	ASSIGQGGKNIQY
TRBV11-2	TRBJ2-7	ASSHAGGLHPYEQY
TRBV21-1	TRBJ2-7	ASSKSEGTGFYEQY
TRBV5-1	TRBJ2-5	ASSAGLADQETQY
TRBV30	TRBJ1-4	AWSVSQGDEKLF
TRBV7-3	TRBJ2-1	ASSLTPASGLYNEQF
TRBV6-5	TRBJ2-5	ASSKLAGGQETQY
TRBV6-5	TRBJ1-2	ASSYGSGLTMSYT
TRBV9	TRBJ2-5	ASRPGLAVETQY
TRBV5-1	TRBJ2-1	ASSLNGGERIEQF
TRBV5-4	TRBJ2-2	ASSPGGAGELF
TRBV3-1/TRBV3-2	TRBJ2-7	ASSQGGGAAREQY
TRBV10-3	TRBJ2-7	AIRGGRYEQY
TRBV2	TRBJ1-5	ASSWAQNQPQH
TRBV18	TRBJ1-2	ASSPGQGDGYT